A single TCR beta chain is shown here with its context. Its antigen is undetermined. These data belong to a study of cytomegalovirus exposure and HLA in healthy donors. Study at large: In an earlier analysis, 95 million to 130 million unique TCR beta sequences were found from 150 million to 200 million T cells.

PCR employed 60 Vbeta and 13 Jbeta primers. The data were produced by immunoSEQ multiplex PCR, yet TCRdb's version contains in-frame clones alone and is incomplete. The repertoire consists of some 170,000 clones, with about two thirds occurring once and the leading ten covering around 2.8%. General study results and limits: The analysis excluded some indistinguishable V segments, including TRBV6-2 and TRBV6-3. There were a few CMV-associated chains whose specificity for CMV antigens was confirmed in vitro. A later analysis reportedly found that, within productive TCRs, an Asian-associated ancestry cluster had fewer N-insertions than the mean observed across the roughly 700 donors.

The trim removed 2 bases at V and 5 bases at J, leaving 8 bases unmatched. Germline V gives CDR1 MDHEN, CDR2 SYDVKM. There are 15 residues in the CDR3. This TCR came from a young woman in good health and CMV-seronegative. The chain carries TRBV28 and TRBJ1-1; 7 bases map to TRBD1. The sequenced material came from PBMCs. The CDR3 here is CASSLGTAGGTEAFF. The CDR3 DNA follows: TGTGCCAGCAGTTTAGGAACGGCAGGGGGAACTGAAGCTTTCTTT.